This TCR beta chain was captured in a study of shared clonotypes between healthy human individuals. Overall study findings and caveats: It was the non-shared clonotypes that had lower generation probabilities than clonotypes shared by all four donors.

On this clone itself: Its antigen remains unknown.

Replicate sorted-subset PCRs were loaded with 150 to 250 ng DNA, 31,000 or so T cell genomes. Original data processing: Filtering differed because ImmunoSEQ produced junction-only sequences that carried no quality scores. Sequencing was performed with immunoSEQ multiplex PCR; in TCRdb, only in-frame clones are kept and a portion is missing. The V and J calls and clone size come from that table; D and trimming were worked out from the DNA. This table has around 2.1 million clones, just over 90% appearing once. Naive CD8 cells lacked CD45RO, underwent positive selection for CCR7 and left out terminally differentiated effector memory CD45RA+ cells. Donors included only healthy HIV-negative adults lacking recent acute infections or vaccinations. Sequencing used naive CD8+ T cells from PBMCs. The TCR was taken from a man aged 18 to 35 in good health. Some clones in this sample may be carry-over from other donors' samples.

This CDR3 reads CASSPNRGPWYNEQFF. DNA for the CDR3: TGTGCCAGCAGCCCGAACAGGGGGCCCTGGTACAATGAGCAGTTCTTC. The J gene is TRBJ2-1, the V gene TRBV7-9, with 9 nucleotides matching TRBD1. The CDR3 covers 16 residues. J lost 4 bases, V lost 5 bases, and 9 bases had no gene match. Germline CDR1 is SEHNR and CDR2 is FQNEAQ (reference sequence).